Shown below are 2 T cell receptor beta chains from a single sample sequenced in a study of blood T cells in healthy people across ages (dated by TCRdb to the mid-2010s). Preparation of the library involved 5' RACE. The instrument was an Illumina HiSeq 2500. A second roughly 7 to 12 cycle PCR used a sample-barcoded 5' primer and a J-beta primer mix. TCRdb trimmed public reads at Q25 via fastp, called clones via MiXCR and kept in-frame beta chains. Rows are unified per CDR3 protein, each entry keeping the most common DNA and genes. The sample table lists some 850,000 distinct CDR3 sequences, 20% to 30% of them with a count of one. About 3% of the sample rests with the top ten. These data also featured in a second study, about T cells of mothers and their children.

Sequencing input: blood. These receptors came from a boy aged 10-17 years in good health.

As DNA, the CDR3 is TGTGCCAGCAGTTTAGCGCTAGAGGGGGAATACGAGCAGTACTTC. Translated, it gives CASSLALEGEYEQYF. The chain carries TRBV12-3 or TRBV12-4 and TRBJ2-7; weak D call: TRBD1 (6 bases). Trimming shortened V by 0 bases and J by 4 bases, and 13 bases separated the two germline ends. The CDR3 is 15 residues long.

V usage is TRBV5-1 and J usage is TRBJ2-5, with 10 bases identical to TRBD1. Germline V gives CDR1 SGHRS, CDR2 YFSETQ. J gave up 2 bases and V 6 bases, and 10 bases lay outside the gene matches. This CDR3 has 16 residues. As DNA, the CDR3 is TGCGCCAGCATCCCGGGACAGGGGATAGTGCAAGAGACCCAGTACTTC. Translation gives CASIPGQGIVQETQYF.